These T cell receptor beta chains were read from a single sample in a study of T cell responses to AZD1222 COVID-19 vaccine. Generated by immunoSEQ multiplex PCR, the TCRdb table keeps only in-frame clones and is missing some. This repertoire shows around 140,000 clones, roughly 90% found once; its top ten account for approximately 3.1%. The sequencing used peripheral blood, collected on day 0 of AZD1222 vaccination. The receptors were sampled from an adult in good health. CDR3s include the opening cysteine and the closing phenylalanine or tryptophan. D genes are given only for firm matches. Where a row states a size, it is once, few, many or the class of an expanded clone; other rows omit it.

j_call clone_size v_call d_call cdr3_nt cdr3_aa
TRBJ2-5 . TRBV11-3 . TGTGCCAGCGCCCGGGACGGGGAGACCCAGTACTTC CASARDGETQYF
TRBJ2-6 . TRBV4-3 . TGCGCCAGCAGCCAAGGGGAAGTGTCTGGGGCCAACGTCCTGACTTTC CASSQGEVSGANVLTF
TRBJ2-3 . TRBV4-1 . TGCGCCAGCAGCCCGAGGCAGGGACCAGATACGCAGTATTTT CASSPRQGPDTQYF
TRBJ2-1 . TRBV7-8 TRBD2 TGTGCCTCCCACCGGCTAGCGGGAGATGTTGGTGAGCAGTTCTTC CASHRLAGDVGEQFF
TRBJ2-3 . TRBV13 . TGTGCCAGCAGCCCGCTTTTAGTAGCGGCTATTACAGATACGCAGTATTTT CASSPLLVAAITDTQYF
TRBJ2-5 . TRBV5-1 . TGCGCCAGCAGCTTGGAGGCTATTCCCCGGAGGCAAGAGACCCAGTACTTC CASSLEAIPRRQETQYF
TRBJ1-2 . TRBV5-8 TRBD1 TGTGCCAGCAGCTTGACAGGGGGCGGTATCTATGGCTACACCTTC CASSLTGGGIYGYTF
TRBJ1-4 . TRBV19 . TGTGCCAGTAGTATCTTGCCCTCAACTAATGAAAAACTGTTTTTT CASSILPSTNEKLFF
TRBJ2-1 . TRBV7-9 . TGTGCCGTATCAGGAGCCTCCTACAATGAGCAGTTCTTC CAVSGASYNEQFF
TRBJ2-5 few TRBV7-2 . TGTGCCAGCAGCTTAAGGGCGGCAGCCAGGGAGACCCAGTACTTC CASSLRAAARETQYF
TRBJ2-2 . TRBV2 TRBD2 TGTGCCAGCACGGGGGGGGCTTACACCGGGGAGCTGTTTTTT CASTGGAYTGELFF
TRBJ1-6 . TRBV5-5 . TGTGCCAGCAGCTTGGATCCAGTATGGAATTCACCCCTCCACTTT CASSLDPVWNSPLHF
TRBJ2-1 . TRBV5-1 . TGCGCCAGCAGCTTGGAGGCTAGCCGGAATGAGCAGTTCTTC CASSLEASRNEQFF
TRBJ2-7 . TRBV19 TRBD1 TGTGCCAGTAGTGTCCACAGGGGCCTCACCTCCTACGAGCAGTACTTC CASSVHRGLTSYEQYF
TRBJ1-5 few TRBV7-8 TRBD1 TGTGCCAGCAGCTCAGGGGTTCGACAGGGCGGCAACCAGCCCCAGCATTTT CASSSGVRQGGNQPQHF